This TCR beta chain was identified in a study of blood T cell repertoires in COVID-19. Looking at the study overall: T cells, B-cell-depleted T cells, or PBMCs supplied cDNA or gDNA.

This CDR3 has 14 amino acids. From germline, CDR1 is GTSNPN and CDR2 SVGIG (reference sequence). V lost 3 bases and J 7 bases, leaving 16 bases between the germline ends. Participants, 18 to 89 years old, spanned more than 20 US areas. Cohorts were based on clinical histories the participants reported. Among Cohort 3 donors, those recovered had two negative PCRs, clearance, or symptom resolution. Sequencing was performed with immunoSEQ multiplex PCR; in TCRdb, only in-frame clones are kept and a portion is missing. The sample shows about 280,000 clones, around 88% of them seen only once. The source is a woman between 40 and 50 years old who had recovered from COVID-19. This chain connects TRBV30 to TRBJ1-5; the D gene is possibly TRBD1 (5 bases). The specimen was PBMCs or T cells enriched from blood (not recorded which). The DNA of the CDR3 is TGTGCCTGGAGCGAGACAGAGCGGGGCCAGCCCCAGCATTTT. It specifies CAWSETERGQPQHF.